In this sample, the clone carrying this TCR beta chain turned up a few times. Its antigen is undetermined. This specimen comes from a study of OX40 agonist ivuxolimab in advanced cancers. Background on the study: A diagnosis of hepatocellular carcinoma, melanoma, renal cell or head and neck cancer was present in dose-escalation patients.

V lost 6 bases to trimming and J lost 4 bases, with 7 bases between them. The germline gives CDR1 MDHEN, CDR2 SYDVKM. This CDR3 is 12 amino acids long. Profiling relied on immunoSEQ multiplex PCR, and the TCRdb table lists in-frame clones only, not all of them. The sample lists about 60,000 clones, 85% seen once, with over 3.5% in the top ten. Study results and limitations: CD4+ and CD8+ T cells in blood underwent clonal expansion by week 6 at 0.1 to 3.0 mg/kg. Low clonal expansion, among the lowest seen, marked partial responders at 0.1-3.0 mg/kg. Some of the nonresponding patients also showed low levels of normalized T-cell clonal expansion.

The chain carries TRBV28 and TRBJ1-5; no clear D. This clonotype was sampled from an adult with an advanced solid tumor such as melanoma, head and neck, liver or kidney cancer. The material sequenced was CD4+ or CD8+ T cells sorted from blood, taken in a trial of the OX40 agonist ivuxolimab. CDR3 region: CASRTPNQPQHF. For the CDR3, the DNA is TGTGCCAGCAGGACACCTAATCAGCCCCAGCATTTT.